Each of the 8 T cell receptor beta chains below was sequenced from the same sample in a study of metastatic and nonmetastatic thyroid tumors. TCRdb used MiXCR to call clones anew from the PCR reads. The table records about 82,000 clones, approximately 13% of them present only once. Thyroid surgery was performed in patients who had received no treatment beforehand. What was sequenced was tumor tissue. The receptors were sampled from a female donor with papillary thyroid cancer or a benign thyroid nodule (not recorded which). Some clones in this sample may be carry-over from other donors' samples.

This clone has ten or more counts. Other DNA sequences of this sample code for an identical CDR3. Here the CDR3 DNA reads TGTGCCAGCAGGGGACAGGGGGCGCGAGGAAACACCATATATTTT. Residues: CASRGQGARGNTIYF. This chain joins TRBV12-3 or TRBV12-4 and TRBJ1-3, with 12 nucleotides matching TRBD1. The CDR3 totals 15 residues. The junction had 4 bases not matched to a gene; V was cut back by 6 bases and J by 4 bases.

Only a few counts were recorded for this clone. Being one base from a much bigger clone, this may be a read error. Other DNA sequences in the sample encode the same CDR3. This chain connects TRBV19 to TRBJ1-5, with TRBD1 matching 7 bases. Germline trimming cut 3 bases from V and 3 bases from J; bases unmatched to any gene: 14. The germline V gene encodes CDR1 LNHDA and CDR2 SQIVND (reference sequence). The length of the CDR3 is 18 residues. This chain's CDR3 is CASSIFSTGPSNNQPQHF. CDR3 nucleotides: TGTGCCAGTAGTATTTTTTCGACAGGGCCGAGTAACAATCAGCCCCAGCATTTT. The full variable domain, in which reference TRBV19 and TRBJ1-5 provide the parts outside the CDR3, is DGGITQSPKYLFRKEGQNVTLSCEQNLNHDAMYWYRQDPGQGLRLIYYSQIVNDFQKGDIAEGYSVSREKKESFPLTVTSAQKNPTAFYLCASSIFSTGPSNNQPQHFGDGTRLSIL.

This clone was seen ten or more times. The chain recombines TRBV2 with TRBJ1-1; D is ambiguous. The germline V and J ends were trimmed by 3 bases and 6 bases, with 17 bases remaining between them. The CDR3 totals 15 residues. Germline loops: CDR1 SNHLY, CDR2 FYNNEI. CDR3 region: CASSDRQPGGAEAFF. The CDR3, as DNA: TGTGCCAGCAGTGACCGGCAGCCGGGTGGGGCTGAAGCTTTCTTT.

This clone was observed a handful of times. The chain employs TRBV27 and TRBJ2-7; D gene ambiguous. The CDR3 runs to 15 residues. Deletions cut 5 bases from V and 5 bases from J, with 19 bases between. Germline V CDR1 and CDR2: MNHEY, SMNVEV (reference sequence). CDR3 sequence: CASSTWAVGPDEQYF. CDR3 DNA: TGTGCCAGCAGTACTTGGGCGGTAGGTCCCGACGAGCAGTACTTC.

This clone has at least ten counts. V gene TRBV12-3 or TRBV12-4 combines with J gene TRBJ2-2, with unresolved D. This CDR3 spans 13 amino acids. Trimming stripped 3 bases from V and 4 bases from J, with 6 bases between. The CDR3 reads CASSFLATGELFF. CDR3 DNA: TGTGCCAGCAGTTTTTTAGCCACCGGGGAGCTGTTTTTT.

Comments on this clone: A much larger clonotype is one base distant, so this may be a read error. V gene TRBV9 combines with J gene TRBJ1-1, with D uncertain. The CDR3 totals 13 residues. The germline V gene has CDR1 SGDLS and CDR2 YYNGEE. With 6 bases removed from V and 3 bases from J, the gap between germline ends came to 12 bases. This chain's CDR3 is CASIARVDTEAFF. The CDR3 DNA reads TGTGCCAGCATCGCAAGGGTGGACACTGAAGCTTTCTTT.

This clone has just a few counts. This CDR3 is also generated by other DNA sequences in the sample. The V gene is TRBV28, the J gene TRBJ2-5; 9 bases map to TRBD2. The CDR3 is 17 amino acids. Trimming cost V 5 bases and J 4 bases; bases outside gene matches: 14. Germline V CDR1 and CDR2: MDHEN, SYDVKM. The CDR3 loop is CASSPTTGLAWRETQYF. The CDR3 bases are TGTGCCAGCAGTCCAACAACGGGACTAGCTTGGAGAGAGACCCAGTACTTC.

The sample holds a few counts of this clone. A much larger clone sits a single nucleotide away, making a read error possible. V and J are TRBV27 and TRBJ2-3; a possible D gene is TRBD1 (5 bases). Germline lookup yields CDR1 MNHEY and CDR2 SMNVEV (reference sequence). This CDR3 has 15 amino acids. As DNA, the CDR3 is TGTGCCATCAGTCCGATGGGGCGGAGCACAGATACGCAGTATTTT. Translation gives CAISPMGRSTDTQYF.